The sequence of this T cell receptor beta chain was determined in a study of T-cell memory formation after mild COVID-19 (dated by TCRdb to the early 2020s). At the level of the whole study: TCR sequence clusters from the two donors were found to be largely donor specific. T-cell clones expanding and contracting after mild COVID-19 in two donors were tracked by longitudinal TCRalpha and TCRbeta repertoire sequencing. Two young, previously healthy adult volunteers, one female and one male, were included in the cohort. Beyond this particular receptor, the publication reports: SARS-CoV-2 specificity was not confirmed for the second-wave clones peaking on day 37. Contracting CD4+ clones were located mainly in the CM and EM memory subsets, whereas CD8+ clones were found to be enriched in EMRA. Some responding clones were detected in pre-infection memory, which suggested that pre-existing cross-reactive memory T cells had joined the SARS-CoV-2 response. Only two mild cases were covered in the study, and larger cohorts including severe cases with pre-infection samples were considered necessary. Clones contracting from day 15 to 85 had balanced CD4/CD8 phenotypes, while a second wave expanding from day 15 to 37 was biased towards CD4+.

The CDR3 starts with the cysteine, ends with the phenylalanine, and has 14 residues. CDR3 DNA only is kept here, 42 bases in frame from base 1. Cut back by 4 bases and 7 bases, the V and J ends lie 16 bases apart. The table lists this clonotype with a few counts. The antigen this receptor binds is unknown. Within one base of it there is no much larger clone, and no base qualities were kept. Ficoll-Paque density gradient centrifugation was used to isolate PBMCs. Sequencing relied on an Illumina NovaSeq 6000. TCRalpha and TCRbeta cDNA libraries were built by 5'RACE with constant-segment primers, adding sample barcodes and unique molecular identifiers. Trizol reagent was used to extract RNA from every sample. Library amplification was performed in two PCR steps, and a second sample barcode and Illumina TruSeq adapters were introduced in the second step. Libraries were sequenced on an Illumina NovaSeq with 2 x 150 bp paired-end reads. The study's processing was this. Demultiplexing of reads and collapsing into UMI-guided consensus sequences were performed with migec v1.2.7. With mixcr v2.1.11, UMI consensuses were aligned to TRA and TRB V and J templates and assembled into clonotypes. A clonotype was counted as expanded or contracted only if both edgeR and NoisET called the change significant, with noise models trained on biological replicates. For edgeR calls, a false discovery rate-adjusted p below 0.01 and a log2 fold-change threshold of 1 were applied. PCA with hierarchical clustering of max-normalized trajectories of the 1000 most abundant clonotypes was used as exploratory dynamics analysis. Separately sequenced CD4+ and CD8+ repertoires were used to assign a CD4 or CD8 phenotype to each responding clone. The public reads were reprocessed in TCRdb via fastp at Q25 and MiXCR, keeping in-frame beta chains. Duplicate CDR3 protein sequences are folded into a single record with the most common DNA and genes. The V and J calls, along with clone size, are taken from TCRdb and not from the paper's own processing. For this sample there are about 340,000 distinct CDR3 sequences; 13% appear just once. The ten largest clones take up around 21% of the sample.

The TCR originated in a man aged 18 to 29 who had mild COVID-19 (a few samples of this study predate the infection). The sample titles of this study are shuffled in the database, so cell type and time point are left out; the donor was told from shared clones. In this chain, TRBV12-3 or TRBV12-4 is recombined with TRBJ1-2, with no reliable assignment of the D segment. Sample: PBMCs or a T cell subset sorted from them (not recorded which). In nucleotide form, the sequence is TGTGCCAGCAGTTCCAGGCTGTCGGTACGTGGCTACACCTTC. It translates as CASSSRLSVRGYTF.